This passage covers 4 T cell receptor beta chains from one sample sequenced in a study of T cell responses to AZD1222 COVID-19 vaccine. The method was immunoSEQ multiplex PCR; TCRdb's version includes in-frame clones alone and lacks a portion of them. Of under 200,000 clones in the sample, about nine tenths are singletons; the top ten hold roughly 1.6%. The sequencing used peripheral blood, collected on day 0 of AZD1222 vaccination. The source is an adult in good health.

The rearrangement uses TRBV7-9 and TRBJ2-6, with D unclear. Per the germline V gene, CDR1 is SEHNR and CDR2 is FQNEAQ (reference sequence). V lost 5 bases to trimming and J lost 1 base, with 6 bases between them. The CDR3 runs 14 residues. The CDR3 DNA sequence: TGTGCCAGCAGCCTCATATCTGGGGCCAACGTCCTGACTTTC. Amino acid sequence: CASSLISGANVLTF.

A single count supports this clone. The CDR3 sequence is CASSPPARWETQYF. The CDR3 DNA sequence: TGTGCCAGCTCACCACCGGCTAGGTGGGAGACCCAGTACTTC. The genes are TRBV18 and TRBJ2-5; D is ambiguous. Per the germline V gene, CDR1 is KGHSH and CDR2 is LQKENI. CDR3 length: 14 amino acids. The ends were cut back, 0 bases at V and 5 bases at J, with 10 bases in the middle.

Remarks on this clone: One junction end disagrees with the germline gene, perhaps due to a read error. The chain recombines TRBV7-7 with TRBJ2-5, with 8 bases fitting TRBD1. Germline CDR1 SSHAT, CDR2 FNYEAQ (reference sequence). CDR3 length: 16 amino acids. Here the CDR3 reads CASSLGDRFNPETQYF. The CDR3 DNA reads as TGTGCTAGCAGCTTAGGGGACAGGTTCAACCCCGAGACCCAGTACTTC.

This chain uses TRBV28 with TRBJ1-5; D is uncertain. V was cut by 5 bases and J by 3 bases, with 20 bases left in between. Germline-derived CDR1 and CDR2 are MDHEN and SYDVKM. CDR3 size: 17 residues. The CDR3 loop is CASSPPVKVRFNQPQHF. In DNA, the CDR3 is TGTGCCAGCAGTCCCCCAGTAAAGGTCCGGTTCAATCAGCCCCAGCATTTT.